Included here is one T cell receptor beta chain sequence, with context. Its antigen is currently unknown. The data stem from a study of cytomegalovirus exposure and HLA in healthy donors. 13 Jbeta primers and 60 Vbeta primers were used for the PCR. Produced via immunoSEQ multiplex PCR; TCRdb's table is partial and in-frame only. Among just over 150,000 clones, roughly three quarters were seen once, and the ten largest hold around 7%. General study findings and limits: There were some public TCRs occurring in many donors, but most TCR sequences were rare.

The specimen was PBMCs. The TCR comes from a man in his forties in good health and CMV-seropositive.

CDR3 sequence (DNA): TGTGCCAGCAGCCAGGAGACAGGGGTGGGTAATTCACCCCTCCACTTT. This encodes CASSQETGVGNSPLHF. This rearrangement joins TRBV4-2 to TRBJ1-6; TRBD1 matches 8 bases. Germline CDR1 is LGHNA and CDR2 is YNFKEQ. The trim removed 3 bases at V and 6 bases at J, leaving 7 bases unmatched. This CDR3 is 16 amino acids long.